Presented here are 18 T cell receptor beta chains from one specimen sequenced in a study of Ad26.COV2.S vaccination and SARS-CoV-2 variants. Treatment denoted: 15 to 20 received Ad26.COV2.S at low or high dose, single or two shots; 5 received placebo; per-sample allocation not given. At day 63 after the first vaccine or placebo injection, samples were drawn. The repertoire was sequenced with immunoSEQ multiplex PCR; TCRdb's copy has only in-frame clones and lacks some. The table lists 300,000 to 500,000 clones, approximately 91% of them singletons. Source: peripheral blood, taken in a trial of Ad26.COV2.S vaccine versus placebo. The receptors originated from a person between 18 and 60 years old who received the Ad26.COV2.S COVID-19 vaccine or a placebo.

This clone was seen only a few times. The chain combines TRBV5-1 with TRBJ2-1; D is possibly TRBD1 or TRBD2 (6 bases each). Deletions cut 2 bases from V and 7 bases from J, with 19 bases between. CDR3 length: 16 amino acids. Germline CDR1 is SGHRS and CDR2 is YFSETQ. The CDR3 loop reads CASSFPPGGRLNEQFF. The CDR3 coding sequence is TGCGCCAGCAGCTTCCCGCCCGGGGGCAGATTGAATGAGCAGTTCTTC.

V usage is TRBV13 and J usage is TRBJ1-1; the D is unclear. This CDR3 comprises 15 residues. In germline, CDR1 is PRHDT, CDR2 FYEKMQ (reference sequence). The V gene lost 1 base and the J gene lost 3 bases, with 12 bases spanning the gap. The CDR3 nucleotides are TGTGCCAGCAGCTTAGTTTTCAGGAGGGACACTGAAGCTTTCTTT. It specifies CASSLVFRRDTEAFF.

This clone was observed a few times. This chain joins TRBV7-2 and TRBJ1-1; D is unresolved. This CDR3 has 16 residues. Trimming stripped 1 base from V and 0 bases from J, with 12 bases between. Looked up from germline, CDR1 is SGHTA and CDR2 is FQGNSA. CDR3 in DNA: TGTGCCAGCAGCTTAGATGTGGGGAGATTGAACACTGAAGCTTTCTTT. Protein: CASSLDVGRLNTEAFF.

V usage is TRBV6-1 and J usage is TRBJ2-1, with D possibly matching TRBD2 (5 bases). Germline values: CDR1 MNHNS, CDR2 SASEGT. There are 18 residues in the CDR3. Trimming pared 1 base from V and 2 bases from J, leaving 18 bases between. CDR3 loop: CASSEEEHGVDPYNEQFF. CDR3 bases: TGTGCCAGCAGTGAAGAAGAGCACGGGGTCGACCCCTACAATGAGCAGTTCTTC.

V usage is TRBV12-3 or TRBV12-4 and J usage is TRBJ1-2, with D possibly TRBD1 on 6 matching bases. V lost 5 bases to trimming and J lost 8 bases, with 15 bases between them. CDR3 length equals 13 residues. CDR3 in amino acids: CASSREQGMGYTF. The CDR3 DNA sequence: TGTGCCAGCAGTCGAGAACAGGGAATGGGCTACACCTTC.

The J gene is TRBJ2-3, the V gene TRBV6-1; D gene uncertain. Germline values: CDR1 MNHNS, CDR2 SASEGT. Between the trimmed V and J ends, which lost 0 bases and 6 bases, there was a span of 10 bases. The CDR3 runs 14 residues. The CDR3 region is CASSEAGRRDTQYF. Written as DNA, the CDR3 is TGTGCCAGCAGTGAAGCCGGCAGACGGGATACGCAGTATTTT.

V is TRBV11-2 and J is TRBJ1-4; 7 nucleotides agree with TRBD1. CDR3 length equals 15 residues. Germline V gives CDR1 SGHAT, CDR2 FQNNGV. V was clipped by 1 base and J by 2 bases; unmatched bases: 1. The CDR3 nucleotides are TGTGCCAGCAGCTTAGTAGGGGGCACTAATGAAAAACTGTTTTTT. Amino acids: CASSLVGGTNEKLFF.

The chain has TRBV18 and TRBJ2-3, with D unresolved. Germline CDR1 is KGHSH and CDR2 is LQKENI. The CDR3 has 14 amino acids. The germline V and J ends were trimmed by 3 bases and 5 bases, with 12 bases remaining between them. CDR3 amino acids: CASSPAGARDTQYF. CDR3 in DNA: TGTGCCAGCTCACCGGCCGGAGCGAGAGATACGCAGTATTTT. The full variable domain, its missing parts supplied by reference TRBV18 and TRBJ2-3, is NAGVMQNPRHLVRRRGQEARLRCSPMKGHSHVYWYRQLPEEGLKFMVYLQKENIIDESGMPKERFSAEFPKEGPSILRIQQVVRGDSAAYFCASSPAGARDTQYFGPGTRLTVL.

The chain joins TRBV7-9 to TRBJ1-1; D is unresolved. CDR3 length: 14 residues. Trimming shortened V by 4 bases and J by 2 bases, and 11 bases separated the two germline ends. Germline V gene data show CDR1 as SEHNR and CDR2 as FQNEAQ (reference sequence). The CDR3 spells CASSSGQENTEAFF. The CDR3 region has the DNA TGTGCCAGCAGCTCCGGCCAGGAAAACACTGAAGCTTTCTTT.

J is TRBJ1-1 and V is TRBV2, with a tentative D call TRBD1 (6 bases). The length of the CDR3 is 14 residues. Trimming pared 4 bases from V and 5 bases from J, leaving 14 bases between. Germline V CDR1 and CDR2: SNHLY, FYNNEI. CDR3 protein: CASSGSGVLTEAFF. Here the CDR3 DNA reads TGTGCCAGCAGTGGTTCAGGGGTCTTGACTGAAGCTTTCTTT. Together with reference TRBV2 and TRBJ1-1, the CDR3 gives the full variable domain: EPEVTQTPSHQVTQMGQEVILRCVPISNHLYFYWYRQILGQKVEFLVSFYNNEISEKSEIFDDQFSVERPDGSNFTLKIRSTKLEDSAMYFCASSGSGVLTEAFFGQGTRLTVV.

The CDR3 sequence is CASSLVSGHYGYTF. DNA of the CDR3: TGTGCCAGCAGCTTAGTCTCAGGGCACTATGGCTACACCTTC. This rearrangement joins TRBV7-9 to TRBJ1-2, with D possibly being TRBD1 (5 bases). The CDR3 spans 14 residues. CDR1 and CDR2 from the germline V gene are SEHNR and FQNEAQ (reference sequence). V lost 1 base to trimming and J lost 3 bases, with 9 bases between them.

The rearrangement links TRBV3-1 (or the pseudogene TRBV3-2) to TRBJ2-1; TRBD1 might be the D (6 bases). Between the trimmed V and J ends, which lost 6 bases and 5 bases, there was a span of 17 bases. The CDR3 is made up of 15 amino acids. CDR1 LGHDT and CDR2 YNNKEL come from the germline V gene (reference sequence). The CDR3 here is CASSRSGGQHNEQFF. The CDR3, as DNA: TGTGCCAGCAGTCGTTCCGGCGGACAGCACAATGAGCAGTTCTTC.

The CDR3 nucleotides read TGTGCCAGCCGGGACGGGGGCGATGAGCAGTTCTTC. This codes for CASRDGGDEQFF. This sequence joins TRBV6-5 and TRBJ2-1, with D tentatively TRBD1 or TRBD2 (6 bases each). V was cut by 8 bases and J by 8 bases, with 13 bases left in between. The CDR3 has 12 amino acids. Per germline, CDR1 MNHEY and CDR2 SVGAGI.

Details on this clone: At the DNA level, this CDR3 is encoded by other sequences in the same sample as well. The chain links TRBV5-1 to TRBJ2-7, with no clear D. Trimming shortened V by 2 bases and J by 0 bases, and 0 bases separated the two germline ends. The CDR3 sequence is 11 residues long. Germline V gene sequence: CDR1 SGHRS, CDR2 YFSETQ. In DNA form, the CDR3 reads TGCGCCAGCAGCTTCTCCTACGAGCAGTACTTC. Amino acid sequence: CASSFSYEQYF.

J is TRBJ1-4 and V is TRBV5-8; 7 bases line up with TRBD1. The junction had 12 bases not matched to a gene; V was cut back by 4 bases and J by 0 bases. Germline CDR1 is SGHTS and CDR2 is YDEGEE. The CDR3 spans 18 residues. The CDR3 sequence is CASSEDRTLPSTNEKLFF. Written as DNA, the CDR3 is TGTGCCAGCAGCGAGGACAGGACCCTTCCTTCAACTAATGAAAAACTGTTTTTT. Full variable domain (missing parts from reference TRBV5-8 and TRBJ1-4): EAGVTQSPTHLIKTRGQQATLRCSPISGHTSVYWYQQALGLGLQFLLWYDEGEERNRGNFPPRFSGRQFPNYSSELNVNALELEDSALYLCASSEDRTLPSTNEKLFFGSGTQLSVL.

The rearrangement links TRBV19 to TRBJ2-2; D remains ambiguous. Germline V lookup: CDR1 LNHDA, CDR2 SQIVND (reference sequence). Trimming pared 5 bases from V and 2 bases from J, leaving 6 bases between. The CDR3 covers 13 residues. The CDR3 here is CASSVRNTGELFF. CDR3 nucleotide sequence: TGTGCCAGTAGTGTTAGAAACACCGGGGAGCTGTTTTTT.

The chain links TRBV21-1 to TRBJ2-7; the table's D call, TRBD1, has no DNA check behind it. TRBV21-1 is recorded as a pseudogene. There are 14 residues in the CDR3. This CDR3 is CASNEVGDFYEQYF. In DNA form, the CDR3 reads TGTGCCAGCAACGAAGTAGGGGATTTCTACGAGCAGTACTTC.

The chain uses TRBV15 and TRBJ1-4; a possible D gene is TRBD1 (5 bases). V was clipped by 5 bases and J by 8 bases, with 21 bases between them. Germline V gives CDR1 LNHNV, CDR2 YYDKDF (reference sequence). The CDR3 sequence is 16 residues long. CDR3 sequence: CATSSILTWGREKLFF. CDR3 DNA: TGTGCCACCAGCTCTATACTTACTTGGGGCCGGGAAAAACTGTTTTTT.